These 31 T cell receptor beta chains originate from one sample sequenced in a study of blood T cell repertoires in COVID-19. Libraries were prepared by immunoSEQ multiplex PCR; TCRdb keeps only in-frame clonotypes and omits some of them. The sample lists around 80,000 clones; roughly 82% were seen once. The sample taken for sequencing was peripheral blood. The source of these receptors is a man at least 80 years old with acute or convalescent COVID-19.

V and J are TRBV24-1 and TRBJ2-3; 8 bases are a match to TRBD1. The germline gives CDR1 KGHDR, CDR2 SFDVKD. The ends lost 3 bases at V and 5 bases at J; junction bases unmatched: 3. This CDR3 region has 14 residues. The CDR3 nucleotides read TGTGCCACCAGTGATCAGGGGGCGGTAGATACGCAGTATTTT. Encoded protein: CATSDQGAVDTQYF.

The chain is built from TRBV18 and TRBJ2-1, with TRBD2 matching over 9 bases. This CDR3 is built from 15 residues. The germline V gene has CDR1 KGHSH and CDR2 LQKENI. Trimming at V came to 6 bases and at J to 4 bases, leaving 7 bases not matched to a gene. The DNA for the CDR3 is TGTGCCAGCTCGCTCCTAGCGGGGACTTACAATGAGCAGTTCTTC. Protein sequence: CASSLLAGTYNEQFF.

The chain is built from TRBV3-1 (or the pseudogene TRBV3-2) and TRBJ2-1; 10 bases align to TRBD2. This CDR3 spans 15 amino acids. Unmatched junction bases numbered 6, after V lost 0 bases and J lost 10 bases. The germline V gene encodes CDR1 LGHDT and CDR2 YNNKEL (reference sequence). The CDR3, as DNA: TGTGCCAGCAGCCAAGATCCTAGCGGGGGTCGGGAGCAGTTCTTC. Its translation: CASSQDPSGGREQFF.

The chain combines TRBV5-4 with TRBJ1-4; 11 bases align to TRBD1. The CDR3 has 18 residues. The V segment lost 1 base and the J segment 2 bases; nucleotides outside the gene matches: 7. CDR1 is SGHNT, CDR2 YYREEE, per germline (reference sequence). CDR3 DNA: TGTGCCAGCAGCTTGACATATGGACAGGGGGCGACTAATGAAAAACTGTTTTTT. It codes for CASSLTYGQGATNEKLFF.

DNA of the CDR3: TGTGCCAGCAGCTTACTGTCCAGCGGGGGGGCATCAGATACGCAGTATTTT. Its protein product is CASSLLSSGGASDTQYF. V and J are TRBV7-6 and TRBJ2-3; TRBD2 matches at 10 bases. The V and J ends lost 2 bases and 4 bases, in that order; junction bases with no gene match: 9. The CDR3 extends over 17 amino acids. Germline-derived CDR1 and CDR2 are SGHVS and FNYEAQ.

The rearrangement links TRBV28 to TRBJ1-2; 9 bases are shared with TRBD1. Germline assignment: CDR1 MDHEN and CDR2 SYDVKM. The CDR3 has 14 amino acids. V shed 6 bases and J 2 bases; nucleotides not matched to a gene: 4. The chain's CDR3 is CASRGTGLNYGYTF. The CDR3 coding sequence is TGTGCCAGCAGGGGGACAGGGTTGAACTATGGCTACACCTTC.

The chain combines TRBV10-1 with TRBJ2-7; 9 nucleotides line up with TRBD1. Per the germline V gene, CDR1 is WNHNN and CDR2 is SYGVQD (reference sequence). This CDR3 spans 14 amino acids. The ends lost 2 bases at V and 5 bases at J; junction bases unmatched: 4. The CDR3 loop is CASSEGQGNDEQYF. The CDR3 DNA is TGCGCCAGCAGTGAGGGACAGGGGAACGACGAGCAGTACTTC.

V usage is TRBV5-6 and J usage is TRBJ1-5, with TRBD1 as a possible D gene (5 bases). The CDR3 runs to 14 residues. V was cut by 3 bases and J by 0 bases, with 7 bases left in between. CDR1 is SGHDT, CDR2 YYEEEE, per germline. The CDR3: CASSSQGSNQPQHF. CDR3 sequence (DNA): TGTGCCAGCAGCTCCCAGGGTAGCAATCAGCCCCAGCATTTT.

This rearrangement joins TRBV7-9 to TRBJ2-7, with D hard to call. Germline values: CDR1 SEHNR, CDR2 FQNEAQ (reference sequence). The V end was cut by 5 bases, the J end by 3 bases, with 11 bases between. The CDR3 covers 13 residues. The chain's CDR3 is CASSADRYYEQYF. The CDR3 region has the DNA TGTGCCAGCAGCGCGGATAGATACTACGAGCAGTACTTC.

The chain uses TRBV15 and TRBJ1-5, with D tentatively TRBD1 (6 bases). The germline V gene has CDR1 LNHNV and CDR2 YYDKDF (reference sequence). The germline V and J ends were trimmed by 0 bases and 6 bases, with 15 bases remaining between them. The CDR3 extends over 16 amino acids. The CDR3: CATSRDSATGLQPQHF. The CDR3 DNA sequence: TGTGCCACCAGCAGAGATTCGGCCACAGGGCTTCAGCCCCAGCATTTT.

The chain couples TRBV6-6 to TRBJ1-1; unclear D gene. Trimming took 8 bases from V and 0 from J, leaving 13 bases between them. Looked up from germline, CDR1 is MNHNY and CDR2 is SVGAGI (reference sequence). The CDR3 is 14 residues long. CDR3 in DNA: TGTGCCAGCGCCGGGGAGACGATGAACACTGAAGCTTTCTTT. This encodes CASAGETMNTEAFF.

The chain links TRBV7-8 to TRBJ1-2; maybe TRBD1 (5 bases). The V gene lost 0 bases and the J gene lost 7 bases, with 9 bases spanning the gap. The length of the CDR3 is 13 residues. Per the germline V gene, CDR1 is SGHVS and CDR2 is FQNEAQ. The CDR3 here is CASSLAGGGGYTF. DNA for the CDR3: TGTGCCAGCAGCTTAGCCGGGGGGGGTGGCTACACCTTC.

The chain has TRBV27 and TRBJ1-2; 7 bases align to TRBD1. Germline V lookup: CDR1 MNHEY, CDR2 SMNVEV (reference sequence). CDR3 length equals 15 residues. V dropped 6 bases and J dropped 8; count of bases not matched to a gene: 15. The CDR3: CASRQRGQGMEGYTF. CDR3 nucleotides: TGTGCCAGCAGACAAAGGGGGCAGGGGATGGAGGGCTACACCTTC.

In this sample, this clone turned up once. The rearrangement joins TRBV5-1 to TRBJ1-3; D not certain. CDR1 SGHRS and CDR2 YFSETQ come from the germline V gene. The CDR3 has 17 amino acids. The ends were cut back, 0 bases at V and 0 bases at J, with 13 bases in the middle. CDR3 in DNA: TGCGCCAGCAGCTTGGCCCCGGACGGGAGCTCTGGAAACACCATATATTTT. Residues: CASSLAPDGSSGNTIYF. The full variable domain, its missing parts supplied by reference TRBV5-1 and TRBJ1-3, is KAGVTQTPRYLIKTRGQQVTLSCSPISGHRSVSWYQQTPGQGLQFLFEYFSETQRNKGNFPGRFSGRQFSNSRSEMNVSTLELGDSALYLCASSLAPDGSSGNTIYFGEGSWLTVV.

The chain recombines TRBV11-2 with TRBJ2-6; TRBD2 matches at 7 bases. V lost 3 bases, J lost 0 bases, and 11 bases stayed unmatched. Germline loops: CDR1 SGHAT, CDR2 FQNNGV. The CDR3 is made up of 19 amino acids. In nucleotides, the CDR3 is TGTGCCAGCAGCTTTCGTGGGAGGGGAGGGAGCTCTGGGGCCAACGTCCTGACTTTC. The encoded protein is CASSFRGRGGSSGANVLTF.

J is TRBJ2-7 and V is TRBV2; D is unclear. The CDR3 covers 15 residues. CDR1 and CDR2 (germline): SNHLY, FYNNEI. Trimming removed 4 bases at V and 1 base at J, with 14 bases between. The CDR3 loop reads CASSGLVSLSYEQYF. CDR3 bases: TGTGCCAGCAGTGGTCTAGTTAGCCTTTCCTACGAGCAGTACTTC.

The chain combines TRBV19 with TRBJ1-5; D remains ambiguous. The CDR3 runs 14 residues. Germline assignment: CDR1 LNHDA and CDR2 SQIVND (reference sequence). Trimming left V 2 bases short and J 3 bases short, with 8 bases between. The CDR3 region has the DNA TGTGCCAGTAGTATAATCGCAGACAATCAGCCCCAGCATTTT. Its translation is CASSIIADNQPQHF.

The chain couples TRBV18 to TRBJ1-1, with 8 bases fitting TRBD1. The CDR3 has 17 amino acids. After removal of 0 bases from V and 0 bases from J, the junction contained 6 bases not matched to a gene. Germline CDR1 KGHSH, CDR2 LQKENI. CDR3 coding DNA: TGTGCCAGCTCACCACCGAGTCGGACAGGGTTGAACACTGAAGCTTTCTTT. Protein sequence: CASSPPSRTGLNTEAFF. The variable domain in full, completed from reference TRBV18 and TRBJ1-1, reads NAGVMQNPRHLVRRRGQEARLRCSPMKGHSHVYWYRQLPEEGLKFMVYLQKENIIDESGMPKERFSAEFPKEGPSILRIQQVVRGDSAAYFCASSPPSRTGLNTEAFFGQGTRLTVV.

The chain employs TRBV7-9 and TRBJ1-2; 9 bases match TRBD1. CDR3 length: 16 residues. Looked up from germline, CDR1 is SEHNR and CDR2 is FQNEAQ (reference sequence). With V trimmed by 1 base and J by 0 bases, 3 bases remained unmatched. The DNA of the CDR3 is TGTGCCAGCAGCTTAGGCGGGACAGGGTCTAACTATGGCTACACCTTC. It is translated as CASSLGGTGSNYGYTF.

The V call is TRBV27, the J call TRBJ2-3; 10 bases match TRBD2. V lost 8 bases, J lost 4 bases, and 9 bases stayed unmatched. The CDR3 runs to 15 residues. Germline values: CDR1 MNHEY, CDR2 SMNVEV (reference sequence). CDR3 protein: CASGLAGARSDTQYF. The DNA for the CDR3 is TGTGCCAGCGGGCTAGCGGGGGCCCGCTCAGATACGCAGTATTTT.

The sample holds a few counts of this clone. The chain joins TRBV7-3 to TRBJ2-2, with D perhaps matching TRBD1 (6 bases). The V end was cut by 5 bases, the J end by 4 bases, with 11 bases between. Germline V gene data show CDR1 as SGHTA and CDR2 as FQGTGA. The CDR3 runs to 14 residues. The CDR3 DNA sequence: TGTGCCAGCAGCCCAGGGGTCGGCACCGGGGAGCTGTTTTTT. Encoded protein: CASSPGVGTGELFF.

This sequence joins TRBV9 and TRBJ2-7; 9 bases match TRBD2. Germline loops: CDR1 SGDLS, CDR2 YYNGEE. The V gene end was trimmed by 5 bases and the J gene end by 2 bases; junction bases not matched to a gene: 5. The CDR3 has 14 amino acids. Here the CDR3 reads CASSLAGFAYEQYF. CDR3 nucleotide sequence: TGTGCCAGCAGTCTAGCGGGGTTCGCCTACGAGCAGTACTTC. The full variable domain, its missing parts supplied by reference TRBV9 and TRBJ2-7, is DSGVTQTPKHLITATGQRVTLRCSPRSGDLSVYWYQQSLDQGLQFLIQYYNGEERAKGNILERFSAQQFPDLHSELNLSSLELGDSALYFCASSLAGFAYEQYFGPGTRLTVT.

The CDR3 spells CASSPRPTGAAYEQYF. For the CDR3, the DNA is TGTGCCAGTAGTCCTCGCCCGACAGGGGCGGCCTACGAGCAGTACTTC. The chain carries TRBV19 and TRBJ2-7, with 8 bases that match TRBD1. The CDR3 consists of 16 residues. V dropped 5 bases and J dropped 2; count of bases not matched to a gene: 11. CDR1 is LNHDA, CDR2 SQIVND, per germline (reference sequence).

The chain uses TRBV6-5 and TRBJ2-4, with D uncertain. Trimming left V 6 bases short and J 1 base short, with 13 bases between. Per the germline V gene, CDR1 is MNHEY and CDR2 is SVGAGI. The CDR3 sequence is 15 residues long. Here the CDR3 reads CASSPGGGAKNIQYF. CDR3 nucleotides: TGTGCCAGCAGCCCGGGTGGCGGTGCCAAAAACATTCAGTACTTC.

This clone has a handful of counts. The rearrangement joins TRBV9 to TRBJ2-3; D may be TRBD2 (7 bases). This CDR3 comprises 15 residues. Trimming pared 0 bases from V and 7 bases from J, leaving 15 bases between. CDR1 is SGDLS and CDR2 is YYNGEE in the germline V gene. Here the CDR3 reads CASSVAGGAEYTQYF. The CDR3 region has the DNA TGTGCCAGCAGCGTAGCGGGGGGCGCAGAATATACGCAGTATTTT.

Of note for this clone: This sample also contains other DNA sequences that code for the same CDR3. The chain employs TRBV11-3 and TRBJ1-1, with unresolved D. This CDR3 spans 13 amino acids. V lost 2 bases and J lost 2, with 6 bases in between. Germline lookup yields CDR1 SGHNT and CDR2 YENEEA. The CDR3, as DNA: TGTGCCAGCAGCTTACAGGAAAACACTGAAGCTTTCTTT. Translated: CASSLQENTEAFF.

Written as DNA, the CDR3 is TGTGCCATCAGTGAACGGGCAGGGGGAACGACCAGGAGCTCCTACGAGCAGTACTTC. It translates to CAISERAGGTTRSSYEQYF. The J gene is TRBJ2-7, the V gene TRBV10-3; 7 nucleotides agree with TRBD1. V shed 3 bases, J shed 0 bases, and the junction held 17 bases outside the gene matches. The CDR3 length is 19 residues. The germline V gene encodes CDR1 ENHRY and CDR2 SYGVKD.

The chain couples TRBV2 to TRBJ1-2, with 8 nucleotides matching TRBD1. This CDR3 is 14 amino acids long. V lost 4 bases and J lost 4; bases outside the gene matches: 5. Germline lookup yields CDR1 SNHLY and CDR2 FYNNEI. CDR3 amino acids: CASSARTGSYGYTF. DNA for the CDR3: TGTGCCAGCAGTGCCCGGACAGGGAGCTATGGCTACACCTTC.

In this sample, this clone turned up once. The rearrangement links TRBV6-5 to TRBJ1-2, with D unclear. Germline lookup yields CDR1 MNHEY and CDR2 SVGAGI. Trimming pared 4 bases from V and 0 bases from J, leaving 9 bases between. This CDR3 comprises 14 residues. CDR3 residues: CASSLSSSNYGYTF. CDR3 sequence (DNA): TGTGCCAGCAGTTTGTCGTCCTCTAACTATGGCTACACCTTC.

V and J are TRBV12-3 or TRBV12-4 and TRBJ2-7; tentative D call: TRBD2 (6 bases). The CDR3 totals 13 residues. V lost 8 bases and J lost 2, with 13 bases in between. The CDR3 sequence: CASGRDFTYEQYF. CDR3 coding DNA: TGTGCCAGCGGGCGGGACTTCACCTACGAGCAGTACTTC.

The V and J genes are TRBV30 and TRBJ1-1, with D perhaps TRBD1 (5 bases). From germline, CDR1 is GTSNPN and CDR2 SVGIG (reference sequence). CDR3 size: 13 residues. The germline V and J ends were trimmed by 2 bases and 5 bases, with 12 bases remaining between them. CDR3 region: CAWSSEGLTEAFF. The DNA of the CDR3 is TGTGCCTGGAGTTCGGAGGGGTTGACTGAAGCTTTCTTT.